A single sample is the source of the 9 T cell receptor beta chains below, sequenced in a study of blood T cell repertoires in COVID-19. Profiling relied on immunoSEQ multiplex PCR, and the TCRdb table lists in-frame clones only, not all of them. The data show about 230,000 clones, with approximately 80% seen just once and less than 8% held by the top ten. Sample: peripheral blood. These receptor sequences come from a woman in her fifties or sixties with acute or convalescent COVID-19.

V usage is TRBV9 and J usage is TRBJ1-2; 7 bases fit TRBD1. This CDR3 region has 16 residues. After removal of 4 bases from V and 7 bases from J, the junction contained 16 bases not matched to a gene. The germline CDR1 and CDR2 sequences are SGDLS and YYNGEE. The CDR3 coding sequence is TGTGCCAGCAGCACCACAGGGGATAACAGAGACGGTGGCTACACCTTC. Residues: CASSTTGDNRDGGYTF.

The genes are TRBV10-3 and TRBJ2-3, with a weak D call TRBD2 (5 bases). CDR1 is ENHRY and CDR2 is SYGVKD in the germline V gene. The CDR3 runs 16 residues. Trimming pared 3 bases from V and 2 bases from J, leaving 15 bases between. CDR3 amino acids: CAISEIAGGYTDTQYF. As DNA, the CDR3 is TGTGCCATCAGTGAAATTGCGGGCGGATACACAGATACGCAGTATTTT.

This clone was recorded only once. The chain carries TRBV28 and TRBJ2-1; 7 bases match TRBD1. Germline-derived CDR1 and CDR2 are MDHEN and SYDVKM. The CDR3 has 16 amino acids. Trimming took 7 bases from V and 2 from J; bases not matched to a gene: 11. The CDR3 region is CASTKTTGRAYNEQFF. Written as DNA, the CDR3 is TGTGCCAGCACCAAAACGACAGGGCGGGCCTACAATGAGCAGTTCTTC.

This clone was counted between two and nine times. The chain employs TRBV28 and TRBJ1-2, with 9 nucleotides matching TRBD1. In germline, CDR1 is MDHEN, CDR2 SYDVKM. The V and J ends lost 7 bases and 2 bases, in that order; junction bases with no gene match: 14. This CDR3 contains 17 residues. In DNA form, the CDR3 reads TGTGCCAGCAATTCCCTCACCCGAGGACAGGGGAACTATGGCTACACCTTC. It yields the protein CASNSLTRGQGNYGYTF.

The rearrangement joins TRBV19 to TRBJ2-3; 11 bases are a match to TRBD2. Germline V gene lookup returns CDR1 LNHDA and CDR2 SQIVND (reference sequence). V shed 4 bases and J 3 bases; nucleotides not matched to a gene: 6. This CDR3 has 16 amino acids. CDR3 sequence: CASSSPSGGPTDTQYF. The CDR3 nucleotides read TGTGCCAGTAGTAGCCCTAGCGGGGGGCCGACAGATACGCAGTATTTT.

The genes are TRBV9 and TRBJ2-3; D possibly corresponds to TRBD2 (6 bases). The CDR3 length is 13 residues. Trimming removed 3 bases at V and 4 bases at J, with 9 bases between. Per the germline V gene, CDR1 is SGDLS and CDR2 is YYNGEE. The DNA of the CDR3 is TGTGCCAGCAGCGCGGGACTCGCAGATACGCAGTATTTT. Protein sequence: CASSAGLADTQYF. The full variable domain, completed using reference TRBV9 and TRBJ2-3, is DSGVTQTPKHLITATGQRVTLRCSPRSGDLSVYWYQQSLDQGLQFLIQYYNGEERAKGNILERFSAQQFPDLHSELNLSSLELGDSALYFCASSAGLADTQYFGPGTRLTVL.

J is TRBJ1-5 and V is TRBV6-5; 8 bases agree with TRBD1. The length of the CDR3 is 15 residues. Losses at the gene ends were 8 bases for V and 0 bases for J; bases not matched to a gene: 6. Looked up from germline, CDR1 is MNHEY and CDR2 is SVGAGI. CDR3 in DNA: TGTGCCAGCCGCCAGGGGGCGTATAGCAATCAGCCCCAGCATTTT. Its protein is CASRQGAYSNQPQHF.

This rearrangement joins TRBV19 to TRBJ2-2; 8 bases align to TRBD1. With 8 bases clipped from V and 5 bases from J, the junction kept 7 bases outside the gene matches. From germline, CDR1 is LNHDA and CDR2 SQIVND (reference sequence). This CDR3 spans 14 amino acids. DNA of the CDR3: TGTGCCAGTGCCCGGACAGGGTCGACCGGGGAGCTGTTTTTT. It encodes CASARTGSTGELFF.

This chain links TRBV20-1 with TRBJ1-6; no reliable D call. The CDR3 totals 13 residues. V gave up 3 bases and J gave up 7 bases, with 10 bases separating them. Germline lookup yields CDR1 DFQATT and CDR2 SNEGSKA (reference sequence). CDR3 nucleotide sequence: TGCAGTGCTAGTAACAGCAAGAATTCACCCCTCCACTTT. This translates into CSASNSKNSPLHF.